This TCR beta chain originates from a study of patients and donors after allogeneic stem cell transplantation. TCRdb used MiXCR to reprocess the RT-PCR reads, holding one entry per CDR3 protein. The profile shows about a million distinct CDR3 sequences, 15% to 20% of them singletons. J was trimmed by 7 bases and V by 7 bases; bases with no gene match: 15. Looked up from germline, CDR1 is SQVTM and CDR2 is ANQGSEA. The CDR3 spans 15 residues. The receptor's source is a human donor who was either an allogeneic HSCT recipient or a stem cell or donor lymphocyte infusion donor (not recorded which). It is not recorded whose cells these are; they may come from a transplant donor. The V and J genes are TRBV29-1 and TRBJ2-1, with 8 bases that match TRBD1. The sample consisted of blood, either unsorted or a sorted T cell fraction (not recorded which). CDR3 sequence reads: CSGNDPGTGMNEQFF. DNA of the CDR3: TGCAGCGGGAACGACCCCGGGACAGGCATGAATGAGCAGTTCTTC.